These 9 T cell receptor beta chains were sequenced from one sample in a study of control samples from healthy donors and cancer patients. Only in-frame clones appear in the TCRdb table, and some are missing; sequencing was by immunoSEQ multiplex PCR. The table lists 150,000 or so clones, over 85% of them singletons, with 12% in the top ten. What was sequenced was blood. The receptors derive from a young man in good health.

This sequence joins TRBV6-6 and TRBJ2-1; a weak D match, TRBD1 (5 bases). V lost 5 bases and J 8 bases, leaving 13 bases between the germline ends. This CDR3 spans 13 amino acids. The germline gives CDR1 MNHNY, CDR2 SVGAGI (reference sequence). The CDR3 reads CASSTTWGDEQFF. The CDR3 DNA follows: TGTGCCAGCAGTACGACTTGGGGCGATGAGCAGTTCTTC.

This sequence joins TRBV15 and TRBJ1-1, with D tentatively TRBD1 (5 bases). CDR3 length: 14 amino acids. In germline, CDR1 is LNHNV, CDR2 YYDKDF (reference sequence). V was trimmed by 2 bases and J by 4 bases, leaving 11 bases between them. Here the CDR3 DNA reads TGTGCCACCAGCAGAAATACAGGCGGCACTGAAGCTTTCTTT. Translating gives CATSRNTGGTEAFF.

The chain has TRBV7-6 and TRBJ1-1; tentatively, D is TRBD1 (6 bases). CDR1 SGHVS and CDR2 FNYEAQ come from the germline V gene. V was clipped by 1 base and J by 7 bases, with 13 bases between them. The CDR3 contains 14 residues. The CDR3 loop reads CASSLVVGGFEAFF. The CDR3 nucleotides read TGTGCCAGCAGCTTAGTAGTTGGGGGCTTTGAAGCTTTCTTT.

This rearrangement joins TRBV7-9 to TRBJ1-2, with D maybe TRBD1 (5 bases). V shed 6 bases and J shed 5 bases, with 13 bases lying between them. The germline V gene encodes CDR1 SEHNR and CDR2 FQNEAQ (reference sequence). This CDR3 is built from 13 residues. The CDR3 is CASSLSGDYGYTF. DNA for the CDR3: TGTGCCAGCAGTCTATCGGGGGATTATGGCTACACCTTC.

The CDR3, as DNA: TGCGCCAGCAAAGAACAGGGGGAGAACACTGAAGCTTTCTTT. Its translation: CASKEQGENTEAFF. The V and J genes are TRBV5-1 and TRBJ1-1, with 8 bases matching TRBD1. J was trimmed by 1 base and V by 6 bases; bases with no gene match: 5. CDR1 and CDR2 (germline): SGHRS, YFSETQ. CDR3 length: 14 amino acids.

This clone showed up just once. The chain joins TRBV6-5 to TRBJ2-1; 8 bases agree with TRBD2. The CDR3 runs to 13 residues. The germline gives CDR1 MNHEY, CDR2 SVGAGI. The trim removed 6 bases at V and 7 bases at J, leaving 5 bases unmatched. The CDR3 is CASRAGGGNEQFF. The CDR3 DNA reads as TGTGCCAGCAGGGCGGGAGGTGGGAATGAGCAGTTCTTC.

This clone was observed a handful of times. The J gene is TRBJ1-5, the V gene TRBV24-1; D is unclear. The CDR3 totals 15 residues. From germline, CDR1 is KGHDR and CDR2 SFDVKD. The ends were cut back, 3 bases at V and 2 bases at J, with 10 bases in the middle. The chain's CDR3 is CATSDGVSGNQPQHF. The CDR3, as DNA: TGTGCCACCAGTGATGGGGTTTCGGGCAATCAGCCCCAGCATTTT.

The chain employs TRBV6-2 or TRBV6-3 and TRBJ1-5, with D hard to call. Trimming cost V 4 bases and J 10 bases, with 11 bases left between them. Germline V gene data show CDR1 as MNHEY and CDR2 as SVGEGT. CDR3 length equals 12 residues. The CDR3 protein is CASSFLGRPQHF. The DNA for the CDR3 is TGTGCCAGCAGTTTTTTGGGCAGACCCCAGCATTTT.

The rearrangement uses TRBV28 and TRBJ2-7; D remains unclear. The germline V gene has CDR1 MDHEN and CDR2 SYDVKM. Trimming pared 3 bases from V and 11 bases from J, leaving 8 bases between. The CDR3 runs 10 residues. CDR3 protein: CASSFSEEYF. The DNA of the CDR3 is TGTGCCAGCAGTTTCAGTGAGGAGTACTTC.